This T cell receptor beta chain was found in a study of blood T cell repertoires in COVID-19. Study context: The cDNA or gDNA used as material had been derived from T cells, B-cell-depleted T cells, or PBMCs.

Assay used: immunoSEQ multiplex PCR; TCRdb lists only in-frame clones, some missing. The sample holds roughly 260,000 clones; 83% are singletons and the top ten take 3% to 4.5%. Cohort placement rested on clinical history that participants reported themselves. Participants classified as exposed had met a COVID-19 case within 2 weeks before study entry. This CDR3 has 17 amino acids. Germline-derived CDR1 and CDR2 are SGHTS and YDEGEE. J was trimmed by 1 base and V by 2 bases; bases with no gene match: 8. Material: PBMCs or T cells enriched from blood (not recorded which). J is TRBJ1-2 and V is TRBV5-8, with TRBD1 matching 10 bases. The receptor's source is a middle-aged woman who had been exposed to COVID-19. CDR3: CASSFRTGGIFNYGYTF. The DNA for the CDR3 is TGTGCCAGCAGCTTCCGGACAGGGGGAATTTTTAACTATGGCTACACCTTC.